This TCR beta chain was identified in a study of cytomegalovirus exposure and HLA in healthy donors. About the study: Tens of millions of unique TCRs from HLA-typed donors were held in an early release of data. Study results and limitations: Among the sequence variants, a highly shared cluster was likely an artifact of sequencing. The listing of 150 to 200 TCR beta chains classed them as cytomegalovirus-associated. Later analysis demonstrated an association between a missense DCLRE1C variant and TCR beta V- and J-gene trimming.

60 Vbeta and 13 Jbeta primers were used in PCR. Profiled with immunoSEQ multiplex PCR; TCRdb holds only in-frame clones, not every one. Its table records about 120,000 clones. CDR1 and CDR2 (germline): SGHAT, FQNNGV. The CDR3 spans 14 residues. The V end was cut by 1 base, the J end by 0 bases, with 3 bases between. Turning to this clone: Its antigen remains unknown.

The sequence was collected from a man aged 35 to 55 in good health and CMV-seropositive. Sequenced sample: PBMCs. This chain links TRBV11-2 with TRBJ2-2; no reliable D call. This chain's CDR3 is CASSLVANTGELFF. The CDR3 bases are TGTGCCAGCAGCTTAGTAGCGAACACCGGGGAGCTGTTTTTT.